This record covers a single T cell receptor (beta chain). The CDR3 extends over 14 amino acids. Germline V gives CDR1 GTSNPN, CDR2 SVGIG (reference sequence). J lost 6 bases, V lost 1 base, and 5 bases had no gene match. These data originate in a study of blood T cell repertoires in COVID-19. Turning to the study itself: Sources were T cells, B-cell-depleted T cells, or PBMCs; the material itself was cDNA or gDNA.

Assay used: immunoSEQ multiplex PCR; TCRdb lists only in-frame clones, some missing. The table includes roughly 230,000 clones, roughly 88% detected once. The sequencing input was peripheral blood. The chain recombines TRBV30 with TRBJ2-1, with 8 bases that match TRBD2. The TCR sequence derives from a human donor in a cohort sampled during active COVID-19. This CDR3 is CAWSGTGGVNEQFF. The CDR3 DNA sequence: TGTGCCTGGAGTGGAACGGGGGGGGTCAATGAGCAGTTCTTC. Full variable domain (remainder filled in from reference TRBV30 and TRBJ2-1): SQTIHQWPATLVQPVGSPLSLECTVEGTSNPNLYWYRQAAGRGLQLLFYSVGIGQISSEVPQNLSASRPQDRQFILSSKKLLLSDSGFYLCAWSGTGGVNEQFFGPGTRLTVL.